Given below is one T cell receptor (beta chain) in context. Its target is unknown. The entry originates in a study of cytotoxic CD8 clonotypes in ibrutinib-treated CLL. From cryopreserved PBMCs came 2 to 2.5 micrograms of genomic DNA used for TCR beta libraries. Points from the study as a whole: While tracking circulating CD8+ T-cell counts, baseline clonality exceeded that of age-matched healthy donors. Under treatment, the uncommon public clonotypes either contracted or remained stable.

Sequencing sought depths of 1 in 200,000 to 1 in 1 million T cells. Profiled with immunoSEQ multiplex PCR; TCRdb holds only in-frame clones, not every one. The data show 70,000 to 85,000 clones, about 84% seen once. There are 15 residues in the CDR3. The trim removed 1 base at V and 6 bases at J, leaving 6 bases unmatched. Looked up from germline, CDR1 is SGHVS and CDR2 is FQNEAQ. The sample here was PBMCs, taken at disease progression, from a patient treated with ibrutinib. The rearrangement joins TRBV7-8 to TRBJ1-5, with 7 bases identical to TRBD1. The TCR originated in a human donor with chronic lymphocytic leukemia. The CDR3 DNA reads TGTGCCAGCAGCTTAGGCAGGGGGGAGCGTCAGCCCCAGCATTTT. Protein: CASSLGRGERQPQHF. The full variable domain, with the rest looked up from reference TRBV7-8 and TRBJ1-5, is GAGVSQSPRYKVAKRGQDVALRCDPISGHVSLFWYQQALGQGPEFLTYFQNEAQLDKSGLPSDRFFAERPEGSVSTLKIQRTQQEDSAVYLCASSLGRGERQPQHFGDGTRLSIL.